This TCR beta chain was profiled in a study of radiation and T cells in renal cell carcinoma. The V end was cut by 3 bases, the J end by 3 bases, with 8 bases between. The CDR3 has 13 amino acids. CDR1 SQVTM and CDR2 ANQGSEA come from the germline V gene. Repertoires were generated with immunoSEQ multiplex PCR, while TCRdb's copy carries only in-frame clones and drops some. This sample has around 23,000 clones, with roughly 53% found just once. The treatment denotes: treatment-naive control, cytoreductive nephrectomy. Treatment-naive patients without radiation supplied the control tumors at nephrectomy.

The input for sequencing was tumor tissue, taken from a patient whose treatment was nephrectomy without radiotherapy. The rearrangement uses TRBV29-1 and TRBJ1-4, with D hard to call. The clonotype originates from a human donor with renal cell carcinoma. CDR3 sequence: CSVEDGSNEKLFF. The CDR3 DNA is TGCAGCGTTGAGGACGGGTCTAATGAAAAACTGTTTTTT. Combining the CDR3 with reference TRBV29-1 and TRBJ1-4 gives the whole variable domain SAVISQKPSRDICQRGTSLTIQCQVDSQVTMMFWYRQQPGQSLTLIATANQGSEATYESGFVIDKFPISRPNLTFSTLTVSNMSPEDSSIYLCSVEDGSNEKLFFGSGTQLSVL.